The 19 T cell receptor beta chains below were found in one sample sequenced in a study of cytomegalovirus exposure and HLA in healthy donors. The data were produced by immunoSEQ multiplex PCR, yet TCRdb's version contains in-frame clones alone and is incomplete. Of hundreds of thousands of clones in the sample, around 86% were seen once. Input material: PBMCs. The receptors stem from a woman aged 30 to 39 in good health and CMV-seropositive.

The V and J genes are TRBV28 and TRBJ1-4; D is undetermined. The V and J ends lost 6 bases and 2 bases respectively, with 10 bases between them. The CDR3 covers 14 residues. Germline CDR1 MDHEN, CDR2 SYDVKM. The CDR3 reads CASSQTSTNEKLFF. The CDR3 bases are TGTGCCAGCAGCCAAACTTCGACTAATGAAAAACTGTTTTTT.

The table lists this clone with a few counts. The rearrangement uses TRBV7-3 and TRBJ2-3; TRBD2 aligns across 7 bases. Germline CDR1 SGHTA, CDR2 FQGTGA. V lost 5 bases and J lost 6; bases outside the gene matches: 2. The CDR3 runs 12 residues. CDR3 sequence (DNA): TGTGCCAGCAGCCCAGCGGGGGATACGCAGTATTTT. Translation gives CASSPAGDTQYF.

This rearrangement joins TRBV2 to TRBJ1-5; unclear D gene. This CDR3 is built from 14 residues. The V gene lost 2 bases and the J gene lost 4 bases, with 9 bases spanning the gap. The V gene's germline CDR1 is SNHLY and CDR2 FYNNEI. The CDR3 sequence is CASSERTANQPQHF. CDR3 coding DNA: TGTGCCAGCAGTGAAAGAACAGCTAATCAGCCCCAGCATTTT.

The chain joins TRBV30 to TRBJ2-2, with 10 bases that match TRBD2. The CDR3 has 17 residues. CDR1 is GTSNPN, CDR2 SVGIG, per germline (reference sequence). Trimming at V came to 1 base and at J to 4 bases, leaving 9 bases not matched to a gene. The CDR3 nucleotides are TGTGCCTGGAGTGCCTCAAAGCGGGAGGGCCGCACCGGGGAGCTGTTTTTT. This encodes CAWSASKREGRTGELFF.

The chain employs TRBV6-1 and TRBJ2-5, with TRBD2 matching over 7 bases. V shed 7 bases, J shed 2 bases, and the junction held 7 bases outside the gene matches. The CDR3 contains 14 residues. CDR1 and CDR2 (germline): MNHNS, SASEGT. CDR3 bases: TGTGCCAGCACCTTAGAGGGAGGGCAAGAGACCCAGTACTTC. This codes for CASTLEGGQETQYF.

The CDR3 here is CASSYGGQRTDTQYF. The CDR3 nucleotides are TGTGCCAGCAGTTACGGGGGACAGCGCACAGATACGCAGTATTTT. The V gene is TRBV6-5, the J gene TRBJ2-3, with 7 bases that match TRBD1. Unmatched junction bases numbered 3, after V lost 2 bases and J lost 1 base. The germline V gene has CDR1 MNHEY and CDR2 SVGAGI. The CDR3 length is 15 residues.

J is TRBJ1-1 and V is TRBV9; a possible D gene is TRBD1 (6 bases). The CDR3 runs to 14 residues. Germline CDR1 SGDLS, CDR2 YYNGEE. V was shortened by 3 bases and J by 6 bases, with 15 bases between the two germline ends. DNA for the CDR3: TGTGCCAGCAGCGGCGGACAGTCGATCGCTGAAGCTTTCTTT. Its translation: CASSGGQSIAEAFF.

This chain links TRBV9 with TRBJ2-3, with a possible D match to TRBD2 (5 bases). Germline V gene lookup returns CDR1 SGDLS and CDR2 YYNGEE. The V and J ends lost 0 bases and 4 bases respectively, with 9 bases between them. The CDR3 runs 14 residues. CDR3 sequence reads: CASSVDGVSDTQYF. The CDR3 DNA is TGTGCCAGCAGCGTAGACGGGGTCTCAGATACGCAGTATTTT.

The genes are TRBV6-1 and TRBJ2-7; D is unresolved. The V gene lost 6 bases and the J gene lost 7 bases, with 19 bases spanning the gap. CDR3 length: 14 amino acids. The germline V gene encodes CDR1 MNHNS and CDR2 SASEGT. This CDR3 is CASSANTLRLEQYF. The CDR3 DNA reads TGTGCCAGCAGCGCGAACACGCTACGACTTGAGCAGTACTTC.

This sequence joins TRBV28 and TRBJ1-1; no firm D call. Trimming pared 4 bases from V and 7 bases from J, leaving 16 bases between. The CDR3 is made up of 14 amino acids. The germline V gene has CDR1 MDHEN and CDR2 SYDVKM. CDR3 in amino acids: CASSSGTRTGEAFF. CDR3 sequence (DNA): TGTGCCAGCAGTTCGGGAACCCGGACGGGTGAAGCTTTCTTT. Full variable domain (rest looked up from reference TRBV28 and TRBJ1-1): DVKVTQSSRYLVKRTGEKVFLECVQDMDHENMFWYRQDPGLGLRLIYFSYDVKMKEKGDIPEGYSVSREKKERFSLILESASTNQTSMYLCASSSGTRTGEAFFGQGTRLTVV.

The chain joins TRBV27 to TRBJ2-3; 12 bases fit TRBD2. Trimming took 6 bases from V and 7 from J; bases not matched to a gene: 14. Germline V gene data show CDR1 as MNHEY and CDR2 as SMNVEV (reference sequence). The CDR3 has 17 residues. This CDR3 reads CASSLRSLAGGPNTQYF. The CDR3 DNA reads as TGTGCCAGCAGCCTGCGTTCCCTAGCGGGAGGGCCAAATACGCAGTATTTT.

The CDR3, as DNA: TGTGCCAGTAGTATAGGACAGGGGAATTCCTACGAGCAGTACTTC. Its protein product is CASSIGQGNSYEQYF. The chain carries TRBV19 and TRBJ2-7; 8 bases fit TRBD1. CDR1 is LNHDA, CDR2 SQIVND, per germline (reference sequence). With V trimmed by 1 base and J by 1 base, 3 bases remained unmatched. The CDR3 totals 15 residues.

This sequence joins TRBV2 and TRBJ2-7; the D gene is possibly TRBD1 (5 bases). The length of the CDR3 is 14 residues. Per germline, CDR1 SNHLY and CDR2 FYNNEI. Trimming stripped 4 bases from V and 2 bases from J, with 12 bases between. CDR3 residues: CASSVGRVAYEQYF. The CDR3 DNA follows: TGTGCCAGCAGTGTGGGCAGGGTAGCCTACGAGCAGTACTTC.

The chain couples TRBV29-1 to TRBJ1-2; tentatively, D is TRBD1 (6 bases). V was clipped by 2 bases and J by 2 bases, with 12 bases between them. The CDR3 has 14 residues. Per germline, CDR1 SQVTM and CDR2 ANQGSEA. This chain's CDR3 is CSVEMDSSNYGYTF. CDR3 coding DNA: TGCAGCGTTGAAATGGACAGCTCGAACTATGGCTACACCTTC.

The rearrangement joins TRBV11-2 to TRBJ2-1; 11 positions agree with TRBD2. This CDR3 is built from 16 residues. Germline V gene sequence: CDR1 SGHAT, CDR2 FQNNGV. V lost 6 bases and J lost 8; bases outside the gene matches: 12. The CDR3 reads CASSPRLAGLADEQFF. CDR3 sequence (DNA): TGTGCCAGCAGTCCAAGACTAGCGGGGTTGGCGGATGAGCAGTTCTTC.

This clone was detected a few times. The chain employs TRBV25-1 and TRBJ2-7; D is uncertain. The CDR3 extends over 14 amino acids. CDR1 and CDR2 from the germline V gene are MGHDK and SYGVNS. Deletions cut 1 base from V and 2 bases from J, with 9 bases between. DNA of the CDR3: TGTGCCAGCAGTGAATTAACAGTTACCTACGAGCAGTACTTC. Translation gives CASSELTVTYEQYF.

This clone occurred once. CDR3 coding DNA: TGTGCCAGCAGCTTGGGAGATTACGAGCAGTACTTC. It translates to CASSLGDYEQYF. This chain joins TRBV5-6 and TRBJ2-7, with D unresolved. Germline V lookup: CDR1 SGHDT, CDR2 YYEEEE. This CDR3 is built from 12 residues. V lost 0 bases and J lost 4, with 5 bases in between.

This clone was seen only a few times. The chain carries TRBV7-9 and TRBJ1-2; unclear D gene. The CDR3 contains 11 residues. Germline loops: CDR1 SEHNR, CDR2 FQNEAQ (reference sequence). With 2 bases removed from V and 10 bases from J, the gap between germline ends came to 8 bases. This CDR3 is CASSLYRDYTF. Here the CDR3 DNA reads TGTGCCAGCAGCTTATACAGAGACTACACCTTC.

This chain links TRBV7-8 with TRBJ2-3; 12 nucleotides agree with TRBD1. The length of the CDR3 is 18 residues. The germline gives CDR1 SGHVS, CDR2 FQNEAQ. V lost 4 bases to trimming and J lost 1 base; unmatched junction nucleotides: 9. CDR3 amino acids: CASSSIGGQGARTDTQYF. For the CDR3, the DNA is TGTGCCAGCAGCTCAATAGGGGGACAGGGGGCGCGCACAGATACGCAGTATTTT. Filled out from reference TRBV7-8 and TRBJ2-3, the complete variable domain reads GAGVSQSPRYKVAKRGQDVALRCDPISGHVSLFWYQQALGQGPEFLTYFQNEAQLDKSGLPSDRFFAERPEGSVSTLKIQRTQQEDSAVYLCASSSIGGQGARTDTQYFGPGTRLTVL.